This T cell receptor (beta chain) derives from a study of blood T cell repertoires in COVID-19. As for the study in general: PBMCs, B-cell-depleted T cells, or T cells provided the cDNA or gDNA that made up the material.

The protocol was immunoSEQ multiplex PCR, while the TCRdb copy is restricted to in-frame clones and leaves out a portion. The repertoire holds approximately 130,000 clones, about 76% seen once, with roughly 20% in the top ten. This CDR3 spans 13 amino acids. CDR1 MGHRA and CDR2 YSYEKL come from the germline V gene. Trimming pared 4 bases from V and 6 bases from J, leaving 10 bases between. Material for sequencing was peripheral blood. This chain links TRBV4-1 with TRBJ1-5; D is unresolved. The receptor's source is a man at least 80 years old with acute or convalescent COVID-19. Here the CDR3 DNA reads TGCGCCAGCAGCCCCACGGGAGGTCAGCCCCAGCATTTT. The encoded protein is CASSPTGGQPQHF.